These 30 T cell receptor beta chains originate from one sample sequenced in a study of molecular identifiers for immune sequencing clone quantification (dated by TCRdb to the late 2010s). Library creation used PCR. Instrument on record: NextSeq 500. TCRdb took the public reads, trimmed them with fastp at Q25, ran MiXCR for clone calling and kept in-frame beta chains. Every entry covers one CDR3 protein and lists the most common genes and DNA from its rows. Here the sample has some 100,000 distinct CDR3 sequences; roughly a third occur a single time. In total, the top ten clones hold 4% to 5% of the sample. Source material: naive CD8+ T cells from blood, with Jurkat cell RNA spiked in. What the cell subset or site label conveys for this sample: FACS-sorted CD8+CD4-CCR7+CD45RA+ naive T cells. The receptors come from a human donor in good health. Some libraries in this study had Jurkat cell RNA spiked in.

With regard to this clonotype: One junction end disagrees with the germline gene, perhaps due to a read error. The chain combines TRBV5-1 with TRBJ2-2; TRBD2 might be the D (5 bases). The V gene's germline CDR1 is SGHRS and CDR2 YFSETQ. The CDR3 covers 13 residues. The CDR3 sequence is CASSFDLAGELLF. The DNA of the CDR3 is TGCGCCAGCAGCTTTGATTTGGCCGGGGAGCTGCTTTTT.

On this clonotype itself: Given a much more abundant clone one base away, this may be a read error. The chain employs TRBV5-6 and TRBJ2-4, with TRBD2 identical over 8 bases. CDR3 length: 16 residues. CDR1 is SGHDT and CDR2 is YYEEEE in the germline V gene. The CDR3 reads CASSLALGLANNIQYF. The CDR3 DNA reads as TGTGCCAGCAGCTTGGCCCTCGGACTAGCCAATAACATTCAGTACTTC.

Turning to this clonotype: This may arise from a read error, as a much more abundant clone is one base away. The gene calls are TRBV29-1 and TRBJ2-1; possible D gene TRBD1, 7 bases. Germline CDR1 and CDR2: SQVTM and ANQGSEA. CDR3 length: 14 amino acids. The CDR3: CSVQGGIGPNEQSF. Here the CDR3 DNA reads TGCAGTGTCCAGGGGGGTATAGGACCCAATGAGCAGTCCTTC.

The rearrangement links TRBV24-1 to TRBJ2-1, with 8 bases identical to TRBD2. Germline V CDR1 and CDR2: KGHDR, SFDVKD. The V gene end was trimmed by 5 bases and the J gene end by 4 bases; junction bases not matched to a gene: 6. CDR3 length equals 15 residues. The CDR3 loop reads CATSAGTRGYNEQFF. DNA for the CDR3: TGTGCCACCAGTGCCGGGACTAGAGGGTACAATGAGCAGTTCTTC.

This clonotype was seen a handful of times. The chain couples TRBV10-3 to TRBJ2-4; TRBD2 agrees at 12 bases. The CDR3 loop spans 18 amino acids. Losses at the gene ends were 3 bases for V and 6 bases for J; bases not matched to a gene: 12. Germline CDR1 ENHRY, CDR2 SYGVKD. This CDR3 reads CAISELASGRAGGNIQYF. The CDR3 nucleotides are TGTGCCATCAGTGAATTGGCTAGCGGGAGGGCCGGGGGAAACATTCAGTACTTC.

This chain uses TRBV18 with TRBJ2-7; D is unresolved. The germline CDR1 and CDR2 sequences are KGHSH and LQKENI. The CDR3 loop spans 14 amino acids. Trimming removed 5 bases from V and 7 bases from J, with 18 bases in between. The DNA for the CDR3 is TGTGCCAGCTCAGATGGTTTCCTACCGAGAGAGCAGTACTTC. This gives the protein CASSDGFLPREQYF.

This clonotype was seen only a few times. The chain employs TRBV19 and TRBJ2-7; 8 bases line up with TRBD1. The V segment lost 6 bases and the J segment 2 bases; nucleotides outside the gene matches: 6. This CDR3 has 14 amino acids. Germline V lookup: CDR1 LNHDA, CDR2 SQIVND (reference sequence). CDR3 protein: CASRWGTGPYEQYF. CDR3 DNA sequence: TGTGCCAGTAGATGGGGGACAGGTCCCTACGAGCAGTACTTC.

Concerning this clonotype itself: This may arise from a read error, as a much more abundant clone is one base away. The chain combines TRBV20-1 with TRBJ1-1, with a possible D match to TRBD1 (5 bases). The CDR3 is 12 residues long. The V gene's germline CDR1 is DFQATT and CDR2 SNEGSKA (reference sequence). The germline V and J ends were trimmed by 2 bases and 4 bases, with 8 bases remaining between them. The CDR3 loop reads CSARWGSTEAFF. In nucleotides, the CDR3 is TGCAGTGCTAGATGGGGCAGCACTGAAGCTTTCTTT.

This clonotype has a count of ten or more. CDR3 coding DNA: TGTGCCAGCAGTTACTCGACTCAAGAAAGCACAGATACGCAGTATTTT. It translates to CASSYSTQESTDTQYF. V gene TRBV6-2 or TRBV6-3 combines with J gene TRBJ2-3, with no clear D. Germline assignment: CDR1 MNHEY and CDR2 SVGEGT. Trimming stripped 0 bases from V and 0 bases from J, with 10 bases between. The CDR3 runs 16 residues.

On this clonotype: The conserved phenylalanine or tryptophan normally closing the CDR3 is absent here, so this likely arose from a read error. The V call is TRBV29-1, the J call TRBJ1-5; 7 bases are shared with TRBD1. The CDR3 sequence is 14 residues long. J lost 1 base, V lost 6 bases, and 6 bases had no gene match. Germline V CDR1 and CDR2: SQVTM, ANQGSEA. The CDR3 loop reads CSVSGTESNQPQHI. The CDR3 coding sequence is TGCAGCGTATCCGGGACAGAGAGCAATCAGCCCCAGCATATT.

This clonotype appeared a few times. The chain uses TRBV7-9 and TRBJ2-5; D is unclear. The CDR3 extends over 14 amino acids. The V gene's germline CDR1 is SEHNR and CDR2 FQNEAQ (reference sequence). V lost 2 bases and J 3 bases, leaving 10 bases between the germline ends. DNA for the CDR3: TGTGCCAGCAGCTTAAACGTGGGCGAAGAGACCCAGTACTTC. Residues: CASSLNVGEETQYF.

There are a few counts of this clonotype. This chain connects TRBV9 to TRBJ2-1; 11 bases align to TRBD2. This CDR3 has 17 residues. Germline values: CDR1 SGDLS, CDR2 YYNGEE. V shed 0 bases, J shed 5 bases, and the junction held 7 bases outside the gene matches. Here the CDR3 reads CASSVVGLAAFDNEQFF. The CDR3 DNA reads as TGTGCCAGCAGCGTAGTGGGACTAGCGGCCTTCGACAATGAGCAGTTCTTC.

With respect to this clonotype: With a much larger clone just one base away, this may be a read error. The rearrangement uses TRBV7-8 and TRBJ2-5; TRBD2 matches 11 bases. The CDR3 sequence is 15 residues long. Germline CDR1 is SGHVS and CDR2 is FQNEAQ. CDR3 amino acids: CASSHLGTSGQTLYF. The CDR3 region has the DNA TGTGCCAGCAGCCATTTAGGGACTAGCGGCCAGACCCTGTACTTC.

This sequence joins TRBV19 and TRBJ2-1; D uncertain. The CDR3 consists of 12 residues. Deletions cut 1 base from V and 11 bases from J, with 9 bases between. From germline, CDR1 is LNHDA and CDR2 SQIVND (reference sequence). DNA of the CDR3: TGTGCCAGTAGTATAGGGCGCGTTCAGCAGTTCTTC. Residues: CASSIGRVQQFF.

This clonotype came up once. At one end, the junction sequence differs from germline, possibly due to a read error. J is TRBJ1-5 and V is TRBV7-2; 11 bases agree with TRBD1. The CDR3 covers 14 residues. Germline CDR1 is SGHTA and CDR2 is FQGNSA. The CDR3 loop reads CASCLGQGVLPQHF. CDR3 DNA sequence: TGTGCCAGCTGCTTGGGACAGGGGGTTCTGCCCCAGCATTTT.

The V and J genes are TRBV7-9 and TRBJ2-2, with D maybe TRBD2 (6 bases). CDR1 SEHNR and CDR2 FQNEAQ come from the germline V gene (reference sequence). V lost 0 bases and J lost 6, with 14 bases in between. This CDR3 region has 16 residues. The CDR3 DNA reads as TGTGCCAGCAGCTTAGCAGCCCTAGCGCGGGCCGGGGAGCTGTTTTTT. This gives the protein CASSLAALARAGELFF. The variable domain in full, completed from reference TRBV7-9 and TRBJ2-2, reads DTGVSQNPRHKITKRGQNVTFRCDPISEHNRLYWYRQTLGQGPEFLTYFQNEAQLEKSRLLSDRFSAERPKGSFSTLEIQRTEQGDSAMYLCASSLAALARAGELFFGEGSRLTVL.

As for this clonotype: A single base separates this from a much larger clone, so it may be a read error. The chain couples TRBV20-1 to TRBJ1-1; 8 nucleotides agree with TRBD1. CDR3 length: 13 residues. Germline V gives CDR1 DFQATT, CDR2 SNEGSKA (reference sequence). The CDR3 DNA reads TGCGGTGCTAGAGACCTACAGGGGGTCGGAGCTTTCTTT. Encoded protein: CGARDLQGVGAFF.

This clonotype was seen only a few times. The junction departs from germline at one end; a sequencing error may be responsible. This chain uses TRBV6-2 or TRBV6-3 with TRBJ1-5; D is possibly TRBD1 (6 bases). Looked up from germline, CDR1 is MNHEY and CDR2 is SVGEGT. This CDR3 comprises 13 residues. Here the CDR3 reads CASTDRSNLPQHF. In DNA form, the CDR3 reads TGTGCCAGCACCGACAGGAGCAATCTGCCCCAGCATTTT.

A few counts support this clonotype. This sequence may be a read error, since a much larger clone differs from it by one base. The conserved closing phenylalanine or tryptophan is absent in this CDR3, likely reflecting a read error. This chain links TRBV20-1 with TRBJ2-7; 11 bases fit TRBD2. Unmatched junction bases numbered 2, after V lost 5 bases and J lost 5 bases. Germline V gene sequence: CDR1 DFQATT, CDR2 SNEGSKA (reference sequence). The CDR3 contains 12 residues. The CDR3 protein is CSAPGLADEQYY. The CDR3 DNA is TGCAGTGCTCCGGGACTAGCGGACGAGCAGTACTAC.

This chain joins TRBV19 and TRBJ2-3, with D maybe TRBD2 (5 bases). Germline V gene sequence: CDR1 LNHDA, CDR2 SQIVND (reference sequence). The CDR3 consists of 15 residues. With 4 bases removed from V and 3 bases from J, the gap between germline ends came to 14 bases. CDR3 sequence reads: CASSKLGSRTDTQYF. The CDR3 region has the DNA TGTGCCAGTAGTAAACTAGGGTCCAGGACAGATACGCAGTATTTT.

This clonotype was picked up one time. The chain is built from TRBV19 and TRBJ2-1, with D uncertain. CDR1 is LNHDA, CDR2 SQIVND, per germline (reference sequence). This CDR3 contains 12 residues. V lost 3 bases and J 8 bases, leaving 8 bases between the germline ends. The CDR3: CASSIYTDEQFF. As DNA, the CDR3 is TGTGCCAGTAGTATCTATACGGATGAGCAGTTCTTC. Drawing the rest from reference TRBV19 and TRBJ2-1, the complete variable domain is DGGITQSPKYLFRKEGQNVTLSCEQNLNHDAMYWYRQDPGQGLRLIYYSQIVNDFQKGDIAEGYSVSREKKESFPLTVTSAQKNPTAFYLCASSIYTDEQFFGPGTRLTVL.

The rearrangement links TRBV9 to TRBJ1-4, with D possibly TRBD1 on 5 matching bases. This CDR3 has 17 amino acids. V was clipped by 4 bases and J by 0 bases, with 16 bases between them. CDR1 SGDLS and CDR2 YYNGEE come from the germline V gene. The CDR3 loop reads CASSLRSGPATNEKLFF. CDR3 in DNA: TGTGCCAGCAGCCTACGATCGGGGCCCGCAACTAATGAAAAACTGTTTTTT.

Comments on this clonotype: Given a much more abundant clone one base away, this may be a read error. The genes are TRBV29-1 and TRBJ2-5, with a weak D call TRBD2 (5 bases). The CDR3 totals 11 residues. The V gene lost 7 bases and the J gene lost 9 bases, with 15 bases spanning the gap. In germline, CDR1 is SQVTM, CDR2 ANQGSEA. The CDR3 sequence is CSARGMEPQYF. CDR3 sequence (DNA): TGCAGCGCCAGAGGGATGGAGCCCCAGTACTTC.

Notes on this clonotype: One end of the junction fails to match germline, which may point to a read error. V is TRBV10-3 and J is TRBJ2-7; D uncertain. CDR1 ENHRY and CDR2 SYGVKD come from the germline V gene. This CDR3 region has 11 residues. The CDR3 bases are TGTGCCTTCAGTGCTGTCAACGAGCAGTACTTC. It translates to CAFSAVNEQYF.

The chain has TRBV19 and TRBJ2-1; a weak D match, TRBD2 (5 bases). The CDR3 runs to 15 residues. Between the trimmed V and J ends, which lost 4 bases and 7 bases, there was a span of 17 bases. Germline CDR1 is LNHDA and CDR2 is SQIVND (reference sequence). In DNA form, the CDR3 reads TGTGCCAGTAGTAGAGGATTACTAGACTTAAATGAGCAGTTCTTC. It yields the protein CASSRGLLDLNEQFF.

This clonotype was seen a handful of times. The chain employs TRBV13 and TRBJ2-3, with D possibly matching TRBD2 (6 bases). Germline lookup yields CDR1 PRHDT and CDR2 FYEKMQ (reference sequence). The V gene lost 4 bases and the J gene lost 8 bases, with 13 bases spanning the gap. There are 13 residues in the CDR3. The DNA for the CDR3 is TGTGCCAGCAGCTCTCCGAGACTAGTTACGCAGTATTTT. As protein: CASSSPRLVTQYF.

This clonotype has ten or more counts. The genes are TRBV9 and TRBJ2-3; the D is unclear. The CDR3 sequence is 16 residues long. CDR1 SGDLS and CDR2 YYNGEE come from the germline V gene. V lost 0 bases, J lost 2 bases, and 13 bases lay in between. The CDR3 here is CASSVVRGMNTDTQYF. DNA of the CDR3: TGTGCCAGCAGCGTAGTCCGTGGAATGAACACAGATACGCAGTATTTT. The whole variable domain, filled in from reference TRBV9 and TRBJ2-3, reads DSGVTQTPKHLITATGQRVTLRCSPRSGDLSVYWYQQSLDQGLQFLIQYYNGEERAKGNILERFSAQQFPDLHSELNLSSLELGDSALYFCASSVVRGMNTDTQYFGPGTRLTVL.

This clonotype has at least ten counts. The rearrangement uses TRBV7-2 and TRBJ2-5; D not certain. CDR3 length: 13 residues. Germline assignment: CDR1 SGHTA and CDR2 FQGNSA. Trimming left V 2 bases short and J 4 bases short, with 8 bases between. For the CDR3, the DNA is TGTGCCAGCAGCTTATTTCCAATAGAGACCCAGTACTTC. It is translated as CASSLFPIETQYF.

This clonotype was recorded a few times. The chain is built from TRBV20-1 and TRBJ2-5; D not certain. CDR3 length equals 16 residues. V was cut by 0 bases and J by 1 base, with 15 bases left in between. Germline CDR1 and CDR2: DFQATT and SNEGSKA (reference sequence). The CDR3 DNA reads as TGCAGTGCTAGAGATCGGGTAGAAATATTCCAAGAGACCCAGTACTTC. Protein sequence: CSARDRVEIFQETQYF.

This clonotype was seen a few times. The chain employs TRBV7-2 and TRBJ2-3, with TRBD1 as a possible D gene (5 bases). V was pared by 5 bases and J by 3 bases, with 9 bases between. The CDR3 runs 13 residues. CDR1 is SGHTA and CDR2 is FQGNSA in the germline V gene. CDR3 sequence: CASSLDRTDTQYF. The CDR3 DNA reads TGTGCCAGCAGCCTCGACAGAACAGATACGCAGTATTTT.